These T cell receptor beta chains were read from a single sample in a study of blood T cell repertoires in COVID-19. Clones were sequenced by immunoSEQ multiplex PCR, and TCRdb holds only the in-frame ones, with some missing. The sample contains around 100,000 clones, nearly 85% of which appear only once. Source material: peripheral blood. These TCRs come from a human donor in a cohort sampled during active or convalescent COVID-19. CDR3s include the opening cysteine and the closing phenylalanine or tryptophan. A D gene is named only where the DNA matches it firmly. Clone size, where shown, is once, few, many, or a class for clones that have expanded.

v_gene: TRBV2
abundance: .
d_gene: TRBD1
j_gene: TRBJ1-1
CDR3aa: CASRGANRQGEAFF
CDR3nt: TGTGCCAGCAGGGGTGCGAACCGACAGGGAGAAGCTTTCTTT

v_gene: TRBV6-5
abundance: .
d_gene: TRBD1
j_gene: TRBJ1-5
CDR3aa: CASSRTGDGNQPQHF
CDR3nt: TGTGCCAGCAGCAGGACAGGGGACGGAAATCAGCCCCAGCATTTT

v_gene: TRBV9
abundance: .
d_gene: TRBD2
j_gene: TRBJ2-1
CDR3aa: CASSAWTSGRGNEQFF
CDR3nt: TGTGCCAGCAGCGCCTGGACTAGCGGGCGGGGAAATGAGCAGTTCTTC

v_gene: TRBV27
abundance: .
d_gene: TRBD2
j_gene: TRBJ2-7
CDR3aa: CASSLSTSGISYEQYF
CDR3nt: TGTGCCAGCAGTCTATCGACTAGCGGGATCTCCTACGAGCAGTACTTC

v_gene: TRBV4-1
abundance: .
d_gene: TRBD1
j_gene: TRBJ1-4
CDR3aa: CASSRGQAASATNEKLFF
CDR3nt: TGCGCCAGCAGCCGAGGACAGGCCGCTAGTGCAACTAATGAAAAACTGTTTTTT

v_gene: TRBV11-3
abundance: .
d_gene: TRBD1
j_gene: TRBJ1-1
CDR3aa: CASSWGQMNTEAFF
CDR3nt: TGTGCCAGCAGCTGGGGACAGATGAACACTGAAGCTTTCTTT

v_gene: TRBV5-1
abundance: .
d_gene: .
j_gene: TRBJ2-7
CDR3aa: CASSFRDKDYEQYF
CDR3nt: TGCGCCAGCAGCTTCCGGGACAAAGACTACGAGCAGTACTTC

v_gene: TRBV10-2
abundance: .
d_gene: TRBD1
j_gene: TRBJ2-7
CDR3aa: CATSNRGLYEQYF
CDR3nt: TGCGCCACTTCAAACAGGGGGCTTTACGAGCAGTACTTC

v_gene: TRBV11-2
abundance: .
d_gene: .
j_gene: TRBJ1-2
CDR3aa: CASTQNRVGDGYTF
CDR3nt: TGTGCCAGCACCCAAAACAGGGTAGGCGATGGCTACACCTTC

v_gene: TRBV18
abundance: .
d_gene: TRBD1
j_gene: TRBJ1-1
CDR3aa: CASVGQGGTEAFF
CDR3nt: TGTGCCAGCGTGGGACAGGGGGGCACTGAAGCTTTCTTT

v_gene: TRBV19
abundance: .
d_gene: TRBD1
j_gene: TRBJ1-2
CDR3aa: CASSSDRGPSGYTF
CDR3nt: TGTGCCAGTAGTAGTGACAGGGGGCCGTCAGGCTACACCTTC

v_gene: TRBV6-1
abundance: .
d_gene: .
j_gene: TRBJ2-5
CDR3aa: CASSEGRVGETQYF
CDR3nt: TGTGCCAGCAGTGAAGGCAGGGTTGGAGAGACCCAGTACTTC

v_gene: TRBV12-5
abundance: .
d_gene: .
j_gene: TRBJ2-2
CDR3aa: CASGLVLSTGELFF
CDR3nt: TGTGCTAGTGGTTTGGTTCTATCCACCGGGGAGCTGTTTTTT

v_gene: TRBV30
abundance: .
d_gene: .
j_gene: TRBJ1-2
CDR3aa: CAWSPEALYGYTF
CDR3nt: TGTGCCTGGTCCCCCGAGGCCCTCTATGGCTACACCTTC

v_gene: TRBV27
abundance: few
d_gene: TRBD1
j_gene: TRBJ2-7
CDR3aa: CASSLEGQGSPKQYF
CDR3nt: TGTGCCAGCAGTTTAGAGGGACAGGGAAGTCCAAAGCAGTACTTC

v_gene: TRBV5-1
abundance: once
d_gene: TRBD1
j_gene: TRBJ1-2
CDR3aa: CASSLRPGGNYGYTF
CDR3nt: TGCGCCAGCAGCCTAAGACCAGGGGGTAACTATGGCTACACCTTC

v_gene: TRBV27
abundance: .
d_gene: TRBD1
j_gene: TRBJ1-2
CDR3aa: CASKPRDRHYGYTF
CDR3nt: TGTGCCAGCAAACCTCGGGACAGACATTATGGCTACACCTTC

v_gene: TRBV30
abundance: .
d_gene: .
j_gene: TRBJ1-3
CDR3aa: CAWSRRRSSGNTIYF
CDR3nt: TGTGCCTGGAGTCGGAGACGGAGCTCTGGAAACACCATATATTTT

v_gene: TRBV5-1
abundance: .
d_gene: .
j_gene: TRBJ1-2
CDR3aa: CASSFKSGEGYGYTF
CDR3nt: TGCGCCAGCAGCTTTAAGTCAGGGGAAGGCTATGGCTACACCTTC

v_gene: TRBV4-1
abundance: few
d_gene: TRBD1
j_gene: TRBJ2-6
CDR3aa: CASSQGAPGTGAYGANVLTF
CDR3nt: TGCGCCAGCAGCCAAGGGGCCCCGGGGACAGGGGCATATGGGGCCAACGTCCTGACTTTC

v_gene: TRBV12-3/TRBV12-4
abundance: .
d_gene: TRBD1
j_gene: TRBJ1-1
CDR3aa: CASRDRAGTEAFF
CDR3nt: TGTGCCAGCAGGGACAGGGCGGGAACTGAAGCTTTCTTT

v_gene: TRBV5-1
abundance: .
d_gene: TRBD1
j_gene: TRBJ1-1
CDR3aa: CASSTYRGLNTEAFF
CDR3nt: TGCGCCAGCAGCACCTACAGGGGGTTGAACACTGAAGCTTTCTTT

v_gene: TRBV30
abundance: .
d_gene: .
j_gene: TRBJ1-4
CDR3aa: CAWRAAASEKLFF
CDR3nt: TGTGCCTGGAGGGCGGCGGCTTCGGAAAAACTGTTTTTT

v_gene: TRBV7-3
abundance: .
d_gene: TRBD2
j_gene: TRBJ2-3
CDR3aa: CASSQLAGGQDTQYF
CDR3nt: TGTGCCAGCAGCCAACTAGCGGGGGGTCAGGATACGCAGTATTTT

v_gene: TRBV10-3
abundance: few
d_gene: TRBD1
j_gene: TRBJ1-1
CDR3aa: CAIRPTKRQGIYTEAFF
CDR3nt: TGTGCCATCAGACCAACAAAGCGACAGGGGATATACACTGAAGCTTTCTTT

v_gene: TRBV11-3
abundance: .
d_gene: TRBD2
j_gene: TRBJ2-5
CDR3aa: CASSISLAGVLETQYF
CDR3nt: TGTGCCAGCAGCATCTCACTAGCGGGGGTTTTAGAGACCCAGTACTTC

v_gene: TRBV11-2
abundance: few
d_gene: TRBD2
j_gene: TRBJ2-7
CDR3aa: CASSLGGGRGHEQYF
CDR3nt: TGTGCCAGCAGCTTAGGTGGCGGGAGAGGCCACGAGCAGTACTTC

v_gene: TRBV28
abundance: .
d_gene: .
j_gene: TRBJ2-3
CDR3aa: CASTVLGLSSTDTQYF
CDR3nt: TGTGCCAGCACTGTGCTCGGACTTTCTAGCACAGATACGCAGTATTTT

v_gene: TRBV6-6
abundance: .
d_gene: .
j_gene: TRBJ1-5
CDR3aa: CASRRNSNQPQHF
CDR3nt: TGTGCCAGCAGGAGAAATAGCAATCAGCCCCAGCATTTT

v_gene: TRBV4-1
abundance: .
d_gene: .
j_gene: TRBJ1-1
CDR3aa: CASSQVGHYTEAFF
CDR3nt: TGCGCCAGCAGCCAAGTGGGGCACTACACTGAAGCTTTCTTT

v_gene: TRBV7-2
abundance: .
d_gene: .
j_gene: TRBJ1-6
CDR3aa: CASSLESPDSPLHF
CDR3nt: TGTGCCAGCAGCTTAGAAAGCCCGGATTCACCCCTCCACTTT

v_gene: TRBV3-1/TRBV3-2
abundance: .
d_gene: TRBD2
j_gene: TRBJ2-1
CDR3aa: CASSQVSGGASYNEQFF
CDR3nt: TGTGCCAGCAGCCAAGTTAGCGGGGGGGCCTCCTACAATGAGCAGTTCTTC

v_gene: TRBV5-4
abundance: .
d_gene: .
j_gene: TRBJ1-2
CDR3aa: CASSFQTGANYGYTF
CDR3nt: TGTGCCAGCAGCTTCCAGACAGGAGCTAACTATGGCTACACCTTC

v_gene: TRBV28
abundance: .
d_gene: TRBD1
j_gene: TRBJ1-2
CDR3aa: CAIGGGNYGYTF
CDR3nt: TGTGCCATAGGGGGCGGAAATTATGGCTACACCTTC

v_gene: TRBV12-3/TRBV12-4
abundance: .
d_gene: .
j_gene: TRBJ1-1
CDR3aa: CASSPYAQISAFF
CDR3nt: TGTGCCAGCAGTCCTTACGCACAGATTTCGGCTTTCTTT

v_gene: TRBV5-1
abundance: .
d_gene: .
j_gene: TRBJ1-1
CDR3aa: CASSLTQPDTEAFF
CDR3nt: TGCGCCAGCAGCTTGACACAGCCGGACACTGAAGCTTTCTTT

v_gene: TRBV20-1
abundance: .
d_gene: TRBD1
j_gene: TRBJ1-4
CDR3aa: CSASSTGDEKLFF
CDR3nt: TGCAGTGCTAGTTCCACAGGGGACGAAAAACTGTTTTTT

v_gene: TRBV6-5
abundance: .
d_gene: TRBD1
j_gene: TRBJ2-2
CDR3aa: CAPQGGNTGELFF
CDR3nt: TGTGCCCCACAGGGGGGAAACACCGGGGAGCTGTTTTTT

v_gene: TRBV3-1/TRBV3-2
abundance: .
d_gene: .
j_gene: TRBJ2-5
CDR3aa: CASTPIRGQETQYF
CDR3nt: TGTGCCAGCACCCCGATCAGGGGCCAAGAGACCCAGTACTTC

v_gene: TRBV30
abundance: .
d_gene: .
j_gene: TRBJ1-2
CDR3aa: CAWSGRGTNYGYTF
CDR3nt: TGTGCCTGGAGTGGGCGGGGTACTAACTATGGCTACACCTTC

v_gene: TRBV19
abundance: .
d_gene: .
j_gene: TRBJ1-5
CDR3aa: CASVDPGEVYSNQPQHF
CDR3nt: TGTGCCAGTGTGGACCCCGGGGAGGTCTATAGCAATCAGCCCCAGCATTTT

v_gene: TRBV3-1/TRBV3-2
abundance: .
d_gene: TRBD1
j_gene: TRBJ1-5
CDR3aa: CASSQDPGGGQPQHF
CDR3nt: TGTGCCAGCAGCCAAGATCCAGGGGGCGGTCAGCCCCAGCATTTT

v_gene: TRBV5-1
abundance: .
d_gene: .
j_gene: TRBJ1-4
CDR3aa: CASSLGSQTNEKLFF
CDR3nt: TGCGCCAGCAGCTTGGGATCTCAGACTAATGAAAAACTGTTTTTT

v_gene: TRBV27
abundance: .
d_gene: .
j_gene: TRBJ1-2
CDR3aa: CASRPQVNYGYTF
CDR3nt: TGTGCCAGCAGACCTCAGGTTAACTATGGCTACACCTTC

v_gene: TRBV7-9
abundance: .
d_gene: TRBD1
j_gene: TRBJ1-4
CDR3aa: CASSLELGQGFATNEKLFF
CDR3nt: TGTGCCAGCAGCTTAGAGCTGGGACAGGGATTTGCAACTAATGAAAAACTGTTTTTT

v_gene: TRBV7-9
abundance: .
d_gene: .
j_gene: TRBJ2-7
CDR3aa: CASSLVRGYEQYF
CDR3nt: TGTGCCAGCAGCTTAGTTCGGGGCTACGAGCAGTACTTC

v_gene: TRBV10-1
abundance: .
d_gene: .
j_gene: TRBJ2-1
CDR3aa: CASSEDYLHEQFF
CDR3nt: TGCGCCAGCAGTGAAGACTATCTGCATGAGCAGTTCTTC

v_gene: TRBV30
abundance: .
d_gene: TRBD1
j_gene: TRBJ2-4
CDR3aa: CAWGGQGYKNIQYF
CDR3nt: TGTGCCTGGGGCGGACAGGGGTACAAAAACATTCAGTACTTC

v_gene: TRBV15
abundance: .
d_gene: .
j_gene: TRBJ2-3
CDR3aa: CATSTQGKVADTQYF
CDR3nt: TGTGCCACCAGCACCCAGGGGAAGGTGGCGGATACGCAGTATTTT

v_gene: TRBV19
abundance: .
d_gene: .
j_gene: TRBJ1-2
CDR3aa: CASMVRNYGYTF
CDR3nt: TGTGCCAGTATGGTGCGGAACTATGGCTACACCTTC

v_gene: TRBV6-5
abundance: .
d_gene: .
j_gene: TRBJ1-6
CDR3aa: CASSYSNSPLHF
CDR3nt: TGTGCCAGCAGTTACAGCAATTCACCCCTCCACTTT

v_gene: TRBV5-6
abundance: many
d_gene: .
j_gene: TRBJ2-7
CDR3aa: CASSPGTYEQYF
CDR3nt: TGTGCCAGCAGCCCGGGGACCTACGAGCAGTACTTC

v_gene: TRBV2
abundance: large
d_gene: TRBD2
j_gene: TRBJ2-3
CDR3aa: CASSDNLAGGITDTQYF
CDR3nt: TGTGCCAGCAGTGACAACCTAGCGGGGGGGATCACAGATACGCAGTATTTT

v_gene: TRBV5-4
abundance: .
d_gene: TRBD1
j_gene: TRBJ2-7
CDR3aa: CASSLISGTGEEQYF
CDR3nt: TGTGCCAGCAGTCTAATCTCCGGGACAGGGGAAGAGCAGTACTTC